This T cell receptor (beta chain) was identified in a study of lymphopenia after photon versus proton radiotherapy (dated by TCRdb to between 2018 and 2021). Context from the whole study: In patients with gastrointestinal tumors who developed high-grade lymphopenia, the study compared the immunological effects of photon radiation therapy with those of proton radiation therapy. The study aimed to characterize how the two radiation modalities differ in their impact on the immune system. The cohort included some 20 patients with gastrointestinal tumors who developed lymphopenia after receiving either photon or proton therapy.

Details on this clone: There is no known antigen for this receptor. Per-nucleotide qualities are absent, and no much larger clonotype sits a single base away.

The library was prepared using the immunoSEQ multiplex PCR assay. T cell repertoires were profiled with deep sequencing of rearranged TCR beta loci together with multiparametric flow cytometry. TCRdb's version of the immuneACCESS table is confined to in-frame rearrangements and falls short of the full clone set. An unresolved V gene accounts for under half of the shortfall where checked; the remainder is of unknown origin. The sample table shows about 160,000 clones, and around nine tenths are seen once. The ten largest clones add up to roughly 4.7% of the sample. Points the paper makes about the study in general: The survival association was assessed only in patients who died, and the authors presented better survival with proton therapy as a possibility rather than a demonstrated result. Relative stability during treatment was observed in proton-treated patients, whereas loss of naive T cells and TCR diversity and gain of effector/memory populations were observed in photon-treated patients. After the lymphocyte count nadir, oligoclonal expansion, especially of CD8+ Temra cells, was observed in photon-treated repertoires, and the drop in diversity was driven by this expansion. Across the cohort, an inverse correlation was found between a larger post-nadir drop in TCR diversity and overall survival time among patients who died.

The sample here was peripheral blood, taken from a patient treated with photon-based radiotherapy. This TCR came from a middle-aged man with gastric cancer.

The CDR3 amino acid sequence is: CASSPTRGQGEKLFF. The nucleotide sequence is TGTGCCAGCAGTCCCACCAGGGGGCAGGGGGAAAAACTGTTTTTT. The receptor chain draws on TRBV27 and TRBJ1-4, and TRBD1 aligns with 8 junction nucleotides. There are 15 amino acids in the CDR3, from cysteine to phenylalanine inclusive. Solely the CDR3 DNA is kept, with 45 bases framed from the first base. Trimming takes 5 bases off V and 8 bases off J; junction bases not matched to a gene: 10. For CDR1 and CDR2, the germline V gene (reference sequence) lists MNHEY and SMNVEV.